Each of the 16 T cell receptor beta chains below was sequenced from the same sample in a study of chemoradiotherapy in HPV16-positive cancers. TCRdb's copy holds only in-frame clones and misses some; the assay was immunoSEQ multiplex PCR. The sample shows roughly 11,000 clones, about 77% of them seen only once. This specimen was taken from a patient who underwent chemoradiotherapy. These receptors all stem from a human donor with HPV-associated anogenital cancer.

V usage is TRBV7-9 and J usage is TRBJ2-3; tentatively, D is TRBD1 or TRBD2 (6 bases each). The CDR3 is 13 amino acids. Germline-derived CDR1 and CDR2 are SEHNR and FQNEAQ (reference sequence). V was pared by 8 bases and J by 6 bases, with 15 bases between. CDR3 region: CASGGRAGDTQYF. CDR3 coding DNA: TGTGCCAGCGGGGGGCGGGCAGGGGATACGCAGTATTTT.

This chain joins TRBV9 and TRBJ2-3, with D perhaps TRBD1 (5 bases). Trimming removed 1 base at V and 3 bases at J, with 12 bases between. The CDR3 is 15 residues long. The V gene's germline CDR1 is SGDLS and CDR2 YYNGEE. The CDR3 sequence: CASSVLSRVTDTQYF. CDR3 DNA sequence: TGTGCCAGCAGCGTACTGAGCAGGGTAACAGATACGCAGTATTTT.

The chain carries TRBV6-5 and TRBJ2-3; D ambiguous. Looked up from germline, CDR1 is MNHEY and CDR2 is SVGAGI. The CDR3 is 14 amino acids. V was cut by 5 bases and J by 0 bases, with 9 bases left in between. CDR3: CASSPSTSTDTQYF. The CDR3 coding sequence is TGTGCCAGCAGTCCCTCGACCAGCACAGATACGCAGTATTTT.

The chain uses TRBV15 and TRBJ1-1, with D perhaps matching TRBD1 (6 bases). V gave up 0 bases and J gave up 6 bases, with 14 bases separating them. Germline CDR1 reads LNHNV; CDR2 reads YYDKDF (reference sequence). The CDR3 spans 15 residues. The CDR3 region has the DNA TGTGCCACCAGCAGAGATCGAGGGGGGATACCTGAAGCTTTCTTT. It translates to CATSRDRGGIPEAFF.

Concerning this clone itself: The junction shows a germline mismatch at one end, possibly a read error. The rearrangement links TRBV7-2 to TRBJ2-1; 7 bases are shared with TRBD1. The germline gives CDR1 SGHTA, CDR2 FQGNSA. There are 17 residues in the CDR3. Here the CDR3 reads CASSPYGDSSSYDEQFF. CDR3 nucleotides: TGTGCCAGCAGTCCCTACGGGGACAGCTCCTCCTACGATGAGCAGTTCTTC.

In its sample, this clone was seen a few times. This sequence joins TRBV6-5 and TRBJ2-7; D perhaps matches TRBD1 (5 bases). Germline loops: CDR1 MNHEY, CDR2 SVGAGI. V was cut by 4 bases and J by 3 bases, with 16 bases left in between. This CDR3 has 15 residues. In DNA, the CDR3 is TGTGCCAGCAGTTCCCTAGGGGCGACCCTCTACGAGCAGTACTTC. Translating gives CASSSLGATLYEQYF.

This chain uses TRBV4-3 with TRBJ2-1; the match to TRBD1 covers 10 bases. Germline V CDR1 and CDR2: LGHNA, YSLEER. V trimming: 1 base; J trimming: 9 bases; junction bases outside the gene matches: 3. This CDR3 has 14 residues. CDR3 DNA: TGCGCCAGCAGCCAAGGGACAGGGGGGAGTGAGCAGTTCTTC. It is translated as CASSQGTGGSEQFF.

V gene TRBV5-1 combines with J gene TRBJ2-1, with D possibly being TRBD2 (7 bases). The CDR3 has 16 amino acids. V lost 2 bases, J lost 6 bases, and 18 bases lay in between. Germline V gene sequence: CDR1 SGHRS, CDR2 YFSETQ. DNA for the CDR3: TGCGCCAGCAGCTTCGGAGGGGGGGCGTGGTTCAATGAGCAGTTCTTC. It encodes CASSFGGGAWFNEQFF. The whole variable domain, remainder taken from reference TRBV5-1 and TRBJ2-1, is KAGVTQTPRYLIKTRGQQVTLSCSPISGHRSVSWYQQTPGQGLQFLFEYFSETQRNKGNFPGRFSGRQFSNSRSEMNVSTLELGDSALYLCASSFGGGAWFNEQFFGPGTRLTVL.

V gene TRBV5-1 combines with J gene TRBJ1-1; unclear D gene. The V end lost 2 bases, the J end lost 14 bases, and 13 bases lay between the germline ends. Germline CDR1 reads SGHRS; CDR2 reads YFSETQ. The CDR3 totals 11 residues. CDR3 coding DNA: TGCGCCAGCAGCTTTGGTCAGGAAAGGTTCTTT. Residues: CASSFGQERFF.

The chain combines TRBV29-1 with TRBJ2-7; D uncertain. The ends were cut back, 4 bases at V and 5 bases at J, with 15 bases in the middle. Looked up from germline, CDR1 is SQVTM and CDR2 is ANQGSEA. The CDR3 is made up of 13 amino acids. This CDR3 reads CSVGRVLGDEQYF. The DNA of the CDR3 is TGCAGCGTTGGAAGAGTCCTAGGCGACGAGCAGTACTTC.

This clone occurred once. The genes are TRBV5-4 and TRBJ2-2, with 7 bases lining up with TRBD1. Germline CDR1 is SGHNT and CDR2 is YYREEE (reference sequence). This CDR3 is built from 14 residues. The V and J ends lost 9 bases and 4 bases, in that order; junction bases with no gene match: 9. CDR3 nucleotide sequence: TGTGCCACCGCAGGGGGTCGGGCCACCGGGGAGCTGTTTTTT. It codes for CATAGGRATGELFF.

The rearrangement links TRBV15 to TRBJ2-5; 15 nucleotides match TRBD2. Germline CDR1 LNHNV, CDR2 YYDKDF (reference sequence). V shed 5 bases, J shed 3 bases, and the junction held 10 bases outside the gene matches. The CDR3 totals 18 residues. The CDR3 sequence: CATSSRRTSGGAEETQYF. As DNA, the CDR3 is TGTGCCACCAGCTCCCGGAGGACTAGCGGGGGGGCCGAAGAGACCCAGTACTTC.

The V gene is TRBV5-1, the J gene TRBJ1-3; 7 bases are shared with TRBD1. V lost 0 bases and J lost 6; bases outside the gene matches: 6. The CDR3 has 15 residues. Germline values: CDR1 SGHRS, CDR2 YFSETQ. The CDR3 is CASSLVGQSVNTIYF. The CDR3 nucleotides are TGCGCCAGCAGCTTGGTGGGACAGTCAGTAAACACCATATATTTT.

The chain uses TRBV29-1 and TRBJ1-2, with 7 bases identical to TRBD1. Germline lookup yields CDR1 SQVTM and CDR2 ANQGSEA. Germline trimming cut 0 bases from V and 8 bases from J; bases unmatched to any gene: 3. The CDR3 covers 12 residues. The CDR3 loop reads CSVEDRRGGYTF. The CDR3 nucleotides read TGCAGCGTTGAAGATCGCAGGGGGGGCTACACCTTC. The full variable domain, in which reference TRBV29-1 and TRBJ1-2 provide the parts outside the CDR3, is SAVISQKPSRDICQRGTSLTIQCQVDSQVTMMFWYRQQPGQSLTLIATANQGSEATYESGFVIDKFPISRPNLTFSTLTVSNMSPEDSSIYLCSVEDRRGGYTFGSGTRLTVV.

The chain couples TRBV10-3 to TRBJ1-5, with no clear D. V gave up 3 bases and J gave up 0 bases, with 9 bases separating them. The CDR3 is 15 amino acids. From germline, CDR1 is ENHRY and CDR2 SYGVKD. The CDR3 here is CAISDGRNSNQPQHF. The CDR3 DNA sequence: TGTGCCATCAGTGATGGCCGTAATAGCAATCAGCCCCAGCATTTT.

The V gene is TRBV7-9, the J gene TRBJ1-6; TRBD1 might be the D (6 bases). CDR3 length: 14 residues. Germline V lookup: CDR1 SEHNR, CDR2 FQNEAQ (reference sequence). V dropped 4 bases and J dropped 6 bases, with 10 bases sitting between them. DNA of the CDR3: TGTGCCAGCAGCTACAGGGAGAGTAATTCACCCCTCCACTTT. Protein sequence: CASSYRESNSPLHF.